Below, one T cell receptor beta chain is given with its context. Its antigen specificity is not known. No clone much larger than this one lies a single base away; base qualities are absent. From the CD45RA-negative fraction, CD45RA-RO+ cells were selected as memory T cells using anti-CD45RO beads. Miltenyi superparamagnetic beads coated with subset-specific monoclonal antibodies were used to isolate the T cell subsets. All T cell populations were isolated from peripheral blood. Mononuclear cells were obtained from whole blood by Ficoll separation, and monocytes were then depleted with anti-CD14 microbeads. The isolated cell populations were resuspended in RNAprotect reagent immediately. The data belong to a study of relationships among human T cell subsets (TCRdb year 2010). For the study in its entirety: Sequencing was performed on eight distinct blood T cell populations: pan T, CD8 cytotoxic, regulatory, Th1, Th2, naive plus transitional, activated and memory cells.

Receptor amplification or capture employed multiplex PCR. Sequencing was carried out with a 454 GS FLX. TCR alpha and beta CDR3 regions were amplified from mRNA by semiquantitative ARM-PCR. In ARM-PCR, tagged nested gene-specific primers were used first, and communal superprimers then performed exponential amplification. Before the first-round PCR products went through the second amplification round, exonuclease was used to remove the nested primers. The amplicons were sequenced on the 454 platform, which can rapidly sequence millions of DNA fragments without cloning bias. An effective read was defined as a read mappable to both V and J germline segments. From the authors' description of their analysis: IRmap, which uses pyromap, a Smith-Waterman modification adapted to 454 sequencing errors, was used to assign reads to germline V, D and J segments. Cutoffs set at the 99th percentile of alignment scores from simulated random sequences were applied to filter D-beta assignments. CDR3 was defined as the amino acids lying between the conserved V-segment Y[YFLI]C motif and the J-segment [FW]GXGT motif. Repertoire diversity was estimated with a compound Poisson process model previously applied to large-scale EST data. A procedure for detecting cross-contamination was used to argue that the shared CDR3s did not come from sample contamination. TCRdb reworked the public reads: Q25 trimming with fastp, MiXCR clone assembly, productive beta chains retained. Rows with one shared CDR3 protein collapse into an entry with the most common genes and DNA. It is TCRdb's table, rather than the study itself, that gives the V and J calls and clone size. Within this sample are 7,000 to 9,500 distinct CDR3 sequences, with around 52% of them counted one time only. The ten largest make up 4% to 5.5% of the sample.

Overall study outcomes, separate from this receptor: The considerable overlap in CDR3s among Th1, Th2 and regulatory T cells was taken as suggesting that cell fate choices are stochastic. The bead-based sorting could not exclude a CD4+CD8+ double-positive population. Over 50% of CD8+ cytotoxic sequences belonged to clones with over 100 reads, whereas regulatory and Th2 subsets showed few such clones. No statistically significant differences in V, D and J usage, CDR3 length or N-nucleotide additions were observed among the seven subsets.

CDR1 DFQATT and CDR2 SNEGSKA were looked up in the germline V gene (reference sequence). The CDR3 holds 13 amino acids from the cysteine to the phenylalanine. Only the CDR3 DNA stays, 39 bases, in frame from base 1. The V and J segments used are TRBV20-1 and TRBJ2-7; 8 nucleotides in the junction match TRBD2. The sequencing input was memory T cells sorted from blood. This specimen's cell subset or site label, interpreted: CD45RA-RO+ memory T cells. The source of this sequence is a man aged 35-49 years in good health. CDR3 region: CSMSREDLYEQYF. The nucleotide sequence reads TGCAGCATGTCGCGGGAGGATCTCTACGAGCAGTACTTC.